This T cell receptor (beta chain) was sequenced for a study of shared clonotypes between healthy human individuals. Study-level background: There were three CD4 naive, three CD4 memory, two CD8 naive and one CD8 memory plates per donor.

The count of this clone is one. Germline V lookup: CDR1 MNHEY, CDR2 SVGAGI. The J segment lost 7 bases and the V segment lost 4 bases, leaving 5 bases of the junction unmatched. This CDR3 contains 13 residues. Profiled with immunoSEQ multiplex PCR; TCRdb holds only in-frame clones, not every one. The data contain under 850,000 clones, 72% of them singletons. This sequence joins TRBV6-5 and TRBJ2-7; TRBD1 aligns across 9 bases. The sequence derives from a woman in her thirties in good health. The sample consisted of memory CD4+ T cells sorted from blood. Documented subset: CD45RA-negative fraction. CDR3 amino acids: CASSSGTGREQYF. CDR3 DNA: TGTGCCAGCAGTTCTGGGACAGGGAGGGAGCAGTACTTC.